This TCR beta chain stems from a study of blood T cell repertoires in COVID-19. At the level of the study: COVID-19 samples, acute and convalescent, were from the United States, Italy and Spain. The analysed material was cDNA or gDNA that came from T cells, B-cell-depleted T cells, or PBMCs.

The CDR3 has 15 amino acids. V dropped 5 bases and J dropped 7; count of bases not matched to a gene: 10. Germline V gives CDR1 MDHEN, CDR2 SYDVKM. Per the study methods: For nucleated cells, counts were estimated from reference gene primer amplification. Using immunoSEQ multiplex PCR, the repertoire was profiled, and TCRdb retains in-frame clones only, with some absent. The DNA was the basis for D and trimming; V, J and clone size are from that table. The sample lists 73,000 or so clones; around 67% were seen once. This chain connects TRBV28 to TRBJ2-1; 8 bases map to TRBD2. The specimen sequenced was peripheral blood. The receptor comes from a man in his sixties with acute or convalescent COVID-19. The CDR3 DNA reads TGTGCCAGCAGTCAGCTACTAGCGGAGGGGAATGAGCAGTTCTTC. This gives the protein CASSQLLAEGNEQFF.